These 5 T cell receptor beta chains were all obtained from the same sample, sequenced in a study of somatic mutations in cytotoxic T cells in rheumatoid arthritis. Assay: immunoSEQ multiplex PCR; the TCRdb copy retains only in-frame clones and omits some. The sample shows 15,000 to 20,000 clones, 60% to 80% of them seen only once. Sequences were obtained from CD8+ T cells sorted from blood. These receptors all come from an adult with rheumatoid arthritis.

The CDR3 coding sequence is TGTGCCAGCGGACTTCATAGCATGGGCCCGAGCACAGATACGCAGTATTTT. Protein sequence: CASGLHSMGPSTDTQYF. This chain uses TRBV25-1 with TRBJ2-3; the D gene is possibly TRBD2 (5 bases). V lost 8 bases to trimming and J lost 0 bases, with 21 bases between them. The CDR3 runs to 17 residues. Germline loops: CDR1 MGHDK, CDR2 SYGVNS.

The V gene is TRBV9, the J gene TRBJ2-3, with TRBD1 matching over 7 bases. The germline CDR1 and CDR2 sequences are SGDLS and YYNGEE. V gave up 2 bases and J gave up 4 bases; unmatched junction bases: 4. This CDR3 contains 14 residues. Here the CDR3 reads CASSVDRASDTQYF. CDR3 nucleotide sequence: TGTGCCAGCAGCGTCGACAGGGCTTCAGATACGCAGTATTTT.

V usage is TRBV18 and J usage is TRBJ1-1; TRBD1 matches at 7 bases. This CDR3 is built from 13 residues. With 3 bases clipped from V and 6 bases from J, the junction kept 4 bases outside the gene matches. CDR1 and CDR2 from the germline V gene are KGHSH and LQKENI. The CDR3: CASSPDRAPEAFF. CDR3 nucleotides: TGTGCCAGCTCACCCGACAGGGCCCCTGAAGCTTTCTTT.

Turning to this clone: An end of the junction differs from the germline gene, which may be a read error. The chain has TRBV7-9 and TRBJ2-2; D gene uncertain. The CDR3 is made up of 12 amino acids. Germline V gives CDR1 SEHNR, CDR2 FQNEAQ (reference sequence). The CDR3 spells CVSSRAAGELFF. The CDR3 nucleotides are TGTGTCAGCAGCCGGGCGGCCGGGGAGCTGTTTTTT.

V gene TRBV29-1 combines with J gene TRBJ2-7; D remains ambiguous. There are 13 residues in the CDR3. Germline CDR1 is SQVTM and CDR2 is ANQGSEA. Trimming stripped 1 base from V and 2 bases from J, with 9 bases between. The CDR3 sequence is CSVEVTATYEQYF. The CDR3 nucleotides are TGCAGCGTTGAAGTGACGGCCACCTACGAGCAGTACTTC.